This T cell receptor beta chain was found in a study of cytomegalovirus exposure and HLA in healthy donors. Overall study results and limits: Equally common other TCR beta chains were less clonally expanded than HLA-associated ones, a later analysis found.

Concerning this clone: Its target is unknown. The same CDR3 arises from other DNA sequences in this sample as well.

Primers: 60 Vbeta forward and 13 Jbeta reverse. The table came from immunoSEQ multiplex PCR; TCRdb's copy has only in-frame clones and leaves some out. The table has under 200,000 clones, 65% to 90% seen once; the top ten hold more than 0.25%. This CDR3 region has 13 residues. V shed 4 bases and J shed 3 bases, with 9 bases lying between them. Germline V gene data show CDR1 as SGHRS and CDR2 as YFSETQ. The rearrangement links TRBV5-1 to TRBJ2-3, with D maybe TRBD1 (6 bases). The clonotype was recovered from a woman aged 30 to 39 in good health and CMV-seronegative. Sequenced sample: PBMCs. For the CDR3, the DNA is TGCGCCAGCAGCCAGGGGAATACAGATACGCAGTATTTT. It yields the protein CASSQGNTDTQYF.